Shown below are 8 T cell receptor beta chains from a single sample sequenced in a study of blood T cell repertoires in COVID-19. Clones were read by immunoSEQ multiplex PCR, and TCRdb kept only the in-frame ones, dropping some. The table shows 150,000 to 180,000 clones, with 80% occurring only once. The sample consisted of peripheral blood. The receptors were gathered from a man between 60 and 75 years old with acute or convalescent COVID-19.

As regards this clone: The same CDR3 arises from other DNA sequences in this sample as well. The V and J genes are TRBV9 and TRBJ2-5, with a possible D match to TRBD2 (6 bases). The germline V gene encodes CDR1 SGDLS and CDR2 YYNGEE. Trimming took 0 bases from V and 5 from J, leaving 8 bases between them. The CDR3 contains 13 residues. CDR3: CASSVEGRETQYF. The CDR3 DNA reads as TGTGCCAGCAGCGTAGAGGGGAGGGAGACCCAGTACTTC.

The V call is TRBV30, the J call TRBJ2-6; D unresolved. The CDR3 is 13 amino acids. In germline, CDR1 is GTSNPN, CDR2 SVGIG (reference sequence). V lost 6 bases and J lost 0, with 6 bases in between. CDR3 nucleotide sequence: TGTGCCTGTGACACCTCTGGGGCCAACGTCCTGACTTTC. This sequence encodes CACDTSGANVLTF.

This chain links TRBV2 with TRBJ1-4, with D hard to call. The CDR3 runs to 15 residues. The V end lost 4 bases, the J end lost 0 bases, and 9 bases lay between the germline ends. The germline V gene has CDR1 SNHLY and CDR2 FYNNEI. The chain's CDR3 is CASSGVAATNEKLFF. For the CDR3, the DNA is TGTGCCAGCAGTGGAGTGGCGGCAACTAATGAAAAACTGTTTTTT.

The chain has TRBV7-2 and TRBJ1-2; D remains ambiguous. Germline lookup yields CDR1 SGHTA and CDR2 FQGNSA. Trimming removed 1 base from V and 7 bases from J, with 13 bases in between. The CDR3 covers 14 residues. CDR3 loop: CASSLGGYSVGYTF. In DNA, the CDR3 is TGTGCCAGCAGCTTAGGAGGGTATTCAGTTGGCTACACCTTC.

This clone has only one observation. The gene calls are TRBV19 and TRBJ2-3, with D perhaps TRBD1 (5 bases). There are 15 residues in the CDR3. Deletions cut 9 bases from V and 3 bases from J, with 19 bases between. Germline V gives CDR1 LNHDA, CDR2 SQIVND (reference sequence). The CDR3 here is CASALSRAGTDTQYF. The CDR3 nucleotides read TGTGCCAGCGCCCTCAGTCGGGCAGGGACAGATACGCAGTATTTT.

The chain links TRBV6-6 to TRBJ1-1; D not resolved. Germline V CDR1 and CDR2: MNHNY, SVGAGI (reference sequence). Trimming removed 7 bases at V and 1 base at J, with 7 bases between. The CDR3 spans 12 residues. The CDR3 sequence: CASINSNTEAFF. The CDR3 DNA sequence: TGTGCCAGCATCAACTCGAACACTGAAGCTTTCTTT.

This chain links TRBV18 with TRBJ2-7; D might be TRBD2 (5 bases). Trimming removed 3 bases from V and 6 bases from J, with 12 bases in between. Germline CDR1 KGHSH, CDR2 LQKENI. This CDR3 region has 13 residues. The CDR3 here is CASSPSGSREQYF. Here the CDR3 DNA reads TGTGCCAGCTCACCCTCGGGGTCTCGCGAGCAGTACTTC.

This clone was seen more than once but under ten times. The chain joins TRBV5-1 to TRBJ2-7; tentative D call: TRBD2 (5 bases). CDR1 is SGHRS and CDR2 is YFSETQ in the germline V gene. The CDR3 is 14 residues long. The germline V and J ends were trimmed by 7 bases and 2 bases, with 16 bases remaining between them. CDR3 in amino acids: CASSDYPATYEQYF. Here the CDR3 DNA reads TGCGCCAGCTCCGACTACCCTGCTACCTACGAGCAGTACTTC.